The source of this T cell receptor (beta chain) is a study of human T cells and chemical hapten exposure. The CDR3 contains 14 residues. Trimming pared 6 bases from V and 0 bases from J, leaving 6 bases between. Documented time point: patch test 1, 2 weeks after DPC sensitization. The treatment: therapeutic diphenylcyclopropenone sensitization with weekly scalp DPC. TCRdb re-called the RACE reads with MiXCR, one entry per CDR3 protein. The sample includes more than 65,000 distinct CDR3 sequences, about 8% of them seen just once. This clonotype was detected ten times or more. The chain couples TRBV12-3 or TRBV12-4 to TRBJ1-6; a weak D match, TRBD1 (6 bases). The TCR was taken from a woman aged 30 to 39 with alopecia areata. Some clones in this sample may be carry-over from other donors' samples. This material consisted of whole blood, taken in connection with sensitization to the hapten diphenylcyclopropenone (DPC). In nucleotides, the CDR3 is TGTGCCAGCAGGGACAGCTCCTATAATTCACCCCTCCACTTT. It yields the protein CASRDSSYNSPLHF.